This TCR beta chain was profiled in a study of T cells after posttransplantation cyclophosphamide. This clone showed up just once. Its antigen is still unknown. Here immunoSEQ multiplex PCR was the method, and the copy in TCRdb shows in-frame clones only, minus some. Here the sample spans fewer than 40,000 clones, 80% to 90% being singletons. Regarding the study as a whole: TRB clonality was highly associated with recipient CMV seropositivity and reactivation. Tissue-infiltrating T cells from skin or gut overlapped little with blood T cells. Later post-transplant blood repertoires were often dominated by donor CD8+ memory clones.

Per germline, CDR1 SGHNT and CDR2 YENEEA. The length of the CDR3 is 18 residues. J was trimmed by 2 bases and V by 4 bases; bases with no gene match: 9. The sequencing sample was made of PBMCs. This TCR was recovered from a woman aged 40 to 50 with a blood cancer, CMV-positive, and with a related stem cell donor. The V gene is TRBV11-3, the J gene TRBJ2-2; 11 bases agree with TRBD2. The CDR3 DNA sequence: TGTGCCAGCAGCTCGAGGGGTAGCGGGGGGGTAAACACCGGGGAGCTGTTTTTT. Amino acids: CASSSRGSGGVNTGELFF.